These T cell receptor beta chains were read from a single sample in a study of OX40 agonist ivuxolimab in advanced cancers. Measured with immunoSEQ multiplex PCR; TCRdb has only the in-frame clones, and not every one. The sample has over 60,000 clones, 85% seen once. Material: CD4+ or CD8+ T cells sorted from blood, obtained in a trial of the OX40 agonist ivuxolimab. These receptors were obtained from an adult with an advanced solid tumor such as melanoma, head and neck, liver or kidney cancer. Both conserved end residues are part of each CDR3. Each record gives: clone size, V gene, J gene, D gene, CDR3 protein, CDR3 DNA. A D gene is named only where the DNA matches it firmly. Clone size, where shown, is once, few, many, or a class for clones that have expanded.

few	TRBV28	TRBJ2-5	-	CASSLAGKETQYF	TGTGCCAGCAGTTTAGCGGGGAAAGAGACCCAGTACTTC
-	TRBV27	TRBJ2-3	TRBD2	CAYPLAGVDTQYF	TGTGCCTACCCGCTAGCGGGAGTGGATACGCAGTATTTT
few	TRBV2	TRBJ1-5	-	CASLAEHSNQPQHF	TGTGCCAGCTTGGCAGAGCATAGCAATCAGCCCCAGCATTTT
-	TRBV6-6	TRBJ2-1	-	CASRSESVREQFF	TGTGCCAGCAGGTCCGAAAGCGTGAGGGAGCAGTTCTTC
-	TRBV13	TRBJ2-5	TRBD1	CASSLMRTGGGVETQYF	TGTGCCAGCAGCTTAATGAGGACAGGGGGCGGAGTAGAGACCCAGTACTTC
-	TRBV6-1	TRBJ2-7	TRBD1	CAVEDRGRYEQYF	TGTGCCGTCGAGGACAGGGGGCGCTACGAGCAGTACTTC
few	TRBV5-1	TRBJ2-1	TRBD1	CASSLQQGGNEQFF	TGCGCCAGCAGCTTGCAACAGGGGGGCAATGAGCAGTTCTTC
-	TRBV12-5	TRBJ1-6	TRBD1	CASGLPPTGFYNSPLHF	TGTGCTAGTGGTTTGCCCCCGACAGGGTTTTATAATTCACCCCTCCACTTT
-	TRBV5-8	TRBJ1-1	TRBD1	CASRRGQGRTEAFF	TGTGCCAGCAGACGAGGACAGGGGAGGACTGAAGCTTTCTTT
-	TRBV5-1	TRBJ1-3	-	CASSPSQSTGNTIYF	TGCGCCAGCAGCCCGTCCCAGAGCACTGGAAACACCATATATTTT
-	TRBV6-1	TRBJ1-2	TRBD1	CASEGTGFNYGYTF	TGTGCCAGTGAAGGGACAGGCTTCAACTATGGCTACACCTTC
-	TRBV30	TRBJ1-3	-	CAWRFTGNTIYF	TGTGCCTGGAGGTTCACTGGAAACACCATATATTTT
-	TRBV18	TRBJ2-7	TRBD1	CASSLGTGLYEQYF	TGTGCCAGCTCACTCGGGACAGGATTATACGAGCAGTACTTC
-	TRBV29-1	TRBJ2-5	TRBD2	CSVEGVAGGQETQYF	TGCAGCGTTGAAGGAGTAGCGGGAGGCCAAGAGACCCAGTACTTC
-	TRBV28	TRBJ2-1	TRBD2	CASRGQGLANNEQFF	TGTGCCAGCAGGGGGCAGGGACTAGCGAACAATGAGCAGTTCTTC
-	TRBV7-2	TRBJ1-3	TRBD1	CASSLTGVGNTIYF	TGTGCCAGCAGCTTAACAGGGGTTGGAAACACCATATATTTT
few	TRBV27	TRBJ2-2	TRBD2	CASRAGGTVPGELFF	TGTGCCAGCAGGGCGGGGGGGACAGTCCCCGGGGAGCTGTTTTTT
-	TRBV5-1	TRBJ2-3	-	CASSLYTRSTDTQYF	TGCGCCAGCAGCTTGTATACAAGAAGCACAGATACGCAGTATTTT
-	TRBV11-2	TRBJ2-6	-	CASSPFSGANVLTF	TGTGCCAGCAGCCCTTTCTCAGGGGCCAACGTCCTGACTTTC
few	TRBV2	TRBJ1-1	-	CASKGTTRGNTEAFF	TGTGCCAGCAAGGGGACAACGCGAGGGAACACTGAAGCTTTCTTT
-	TRBV25-1	TRBJ2-7	-	CASRRGDNSYEQYF	TGTGCCAGCAGGAGGGGGGACAACTCCTACGAGCAGTACTTC
-	TRBV5-6	TRBJ2-7	-	CASSTGTVLSYEQYF	TGTGCCAGCAGCACGGGGACCGTTCTCTCCTACGAGCAGTACTTC
-	TRBV5-1	TRBJ1-4	TRBD1	CASSLGQVFNEKLFF	TGCGCCAGCAGCCTGGGACAGGTTTTCAATGAAAAACTGTTTTTT
-	TRBV9	TRBJ1-1	-	CASKGQLNTEAFF	TGTGCCAGCAAAGGACAGTTGAACACTGAAGCTTTCTTT
once	TRBV5-4	TRBJ2-2	TRBD2	CASSPEGGGIAGELFF	TGTGCCAGCAGCCCGGAGGGCGGGGGGATAGCCGGGGAGCTGTTTTTT
once	TRBV19	TRBJ2-7	TRBD2	CASSLGLAGSSYEQYF	TGTGCCAGTAGTTTGGGACTAGCGGGGAGCTCCTACGAGCAGTACTTC
-	TRBV2	TRBJ1-5	TRBD1	CASSGGRGENQPQHF	TGTGCCAGCAGTGGTGGCAGGGGGGAGAATCAGCCCCAGCATTTT
once	TRBV9	TRBJ2-2	TRBD1	CASSRRTGKNTGELFF	TGTGCCAGCAGCCGAAGGACAGGGAAAAACACCGGGGAGCTGTTTTTT
-	TRBV5-1	TRBJ1-5	TRBD1	CASSTGTGASCIHSGRNQPQHF	TGCGCCAGCAGCACCGGGACAGGGGCCTCATGCATCCACTCCGGCCGAAATCAGCCCCAGCATTTT
few	TRBV6-6	TRBJ1-2	-	CASSYRQGGYTF	TGTGCCAGCAGTTATCGGCAGGGTGGCTACACCTTC
once	TRBV6-5	TRBJ1-4	TRBD1	CASSYFGQGSEKLFF	TGTGCCAGCAGTTACTTTGGACAGGGGAGTGAAAAACTGTTTTTT
-	TRBV5-1	TRBJ2-7	-	CASSVFGGHLYEQYF	TGCGCCAGCAGCGTGTTCGGGGGACACCTCTACGAGCAGTACTTC
-	TRBV28	TRBJ1-1	-	CASTLILGKGSKTEAFF	TGTGCCAGCACCCTGATATTGGGAAAAGGGTCCAAGACTGAAGCTTTCTTT
-	TRBV29-1	TRBJ2-1	-	CSATDLNEQFF	TGCAGCGCTACCGATCTCAATGAGCAGTTCTTC
-	TRBV30	TRBJ1-5	TRBD1	CAWSVGGDRGNQPQHF	TGTGCCTGGAGTGTAGGGGGGGACAGGGGCAATCAGCCCCAGCATTTT
few	TRBV10-3	TRBJ2-1	-	CAISESNEQFF	TGTGCCATCAGTGAGTCGAATGAGCAGTTCTTC
-	TRBV19	TRBJ1-4	-	CASSITRGNEKLFF	TGTGCCAGTAGTATAACACGGGGGAATGAAAAACTGTTTTTT
-	TRBV19	TRBJ1-3	-	CASSTGQRNTIYF	TGTGCCAGTAGTACAGGACAGAGAAACACCATATATTTT
-	TRBV2	TRBJ1-2	-	CASSEVGRGYTF	TGTGCCAGCAGTGAAGTTGGCCGTGGCTACACCTTC
-	TRBV28	TRBJ1-3	-	CASTLGQFSGNTIYF	TGTGCCAGCACCCTCGGACAGTTCTCTGGAAACACCATATATTTT
-	TRBV4-1	TRBJ2-7	-	CASSQSNGMQYF	TGCGCCAGCAGCCAATCGAATGGGATGCAGTACTTC
-	TRBV5-1	TRBJ2-7	-	CASSPTGSYEQYF	TGCGCCAGCAGCCCCACAGGGTCCTACGAGCAGTACTTC
-	TRBV7-7	TRBJ2-1	-	CASSPGQPSYNEQFF	TGTGCCAGCAGTCCCGGACAGCCTTCCTACAATGAGCAGTTCTTC
once	TRBV30	TRBJ2-7	TRBD2	CAWSRASGGIAYEQYF	TGTGCCTGGAGTCGCGCTAGCGGGGGCATCGCCTACGAGCAGTACTTC
-	TRBV11-1	TRBJ1-3	-	CASSHPGNTIYF	TGTGCCAGCAGCCACCCGGGAAACACCATATATTTT
-	TRBV12-5	TRBJ2-5	TRBD1	CASGAWDRGMETQYF	TGTGCTAGTGGTGCATGGGACAGGGGGATGGAGACCCAGTACTTC
-	TRBV4-1	TRBJ1-4	-	CASRGLGGHEKLFF	TGCGCCAGCAGGGGCCTTGGGGGGCACGAAAAACTGTTTTTT
-	TRBV19	TRBJ1-5	TRBD1	CASSSTGNGNQPQHF	TGTGCCAGTAGTTCGACAGGGAATGGCAATCAGCCCCAGCATTTT
once	TRBV28	TRBJ2-2	TRBD1	CASSVTGASALTGELFF	TGTGCCAGCAGTGTGACAGGGGCTAGCGCTCTAACCGGGGAGCTGTTTTTT
-	TRBV2	TRBJ2-1	-	CASSAESYNEQFF	TGTGCCAGCAGTGCGGAATCCTACAATGAGCAGTTCTTC
-	TRBV29-1	TRBJ2-1	-	CSLEGGGYNEQFF	TGCAGCCTTGAAGGCGGCGGCTACAATGAGCAGTTCTTC
-	TRBV7-2	TRBJ2-5	-	CASSHSGETQYF	TGTGCCAGCAGCCATAGCGGAGAGACCCAGTACTTC
-	TRBV5-4	TRBJ2-7	TRBD1	CASSSPDRGNYEQYF	TGTGCCAGCAGCTCACCGGACAGGGGTAATTACGAGCAGTACTTC
-	TRBV7-7	TRBJ2-3	-	CASIDHPDTQYF	TGTGCCAGCATTGACCACCCAGATACGCAGTATTTT
-	TRBV6-5	TRBJ1-6	-	CASSYKGNSSPLHF	TGTGCCAGCAGTTACAAGGGTAATTCTTCACCCCTCCACTTT
-	TRBV7-3	TRBJ1-3	-	CASSLGQRGNTIYF	TGTGCCAGCAGCTTAGGTCAGCGTGGAAACACCATATATTTT
-	TRBV5-1	TRBJ1-4	-	CASSLAGNNEKLFF	TGCGCCAGCAGCTTGGCAGGGAATAATGAAAAACTGTTTTTT
-	TRBV7-8	TRBJ2-1	TRBD2	CASSESGGTYNEQFF	TGTGCCAGCAGCGAAAGCGGGGGAACCTACAATGAGCAGTTCTTC